Included here is one T cell receptor beta chain sequence, with context. Deletions cut 3 bases from V and 6 bases from J, with 5 bases between. Looked up from germline, CDR1 is SGHTA and CDR2 is FQGNSA. The CDR3 sequence is 11 residues long. This sample is part of a study of blood T cell repertoires in COVID-19. For the study at large: T cells, B-cell-depleted T cells, or PBMCs provided the cDNA or gDNA that served as material.

Method: immunoSEQ multiplex PCR; TCRdb's copy keeps in-frame clones and lacks some. In the table there are about 150,000 clones, about 80% of which are singletons. The sequence was collected from a man between 60 and 70 years old with acute or convalescent COVID-19. Sequenced sample: peripheral blood. The gene calls are TRBV7-2 and TRBJ2-5; D is ambiguous. The CDR3: CASSLRKTQYF. The DNA of the CDR3 is TGTGCCAGCAGCTTGCGGAAGACCCAGTACTTC.